This T cell receptor (beta chain) originates from a study of T-cell memory formation after mild COVID-19 (dated by TCRdb to about 2021). In terms of the full investigation: TCR sequence clusters from the two donors were largely donor specific. The cohort comprised two young, previously healthy adult volunteers, one female and one male. In a couple of donors, T-cell clones that expanded and contracted after mild COVID-19 were tracked by sequencing TCRalpha and TCRbeta repertoires over time. Study-level results and caveats: Only two mild cases were covered by the study, and larger cohorts that include severe cases with pre-infection samples were considered necessary. Some responding clones were detected in pre-infection memory, which suggested that pre-existing cross-reactive memory T cells had joined the SARS-CoV-2 response. Contracting CD4+ clones were located mainly in the CM and EM memory subsets, whereas CD8+ clones were found to be enriched in EMRA. The second-wave clones that peaked on day 37 were not confirmed to be SARS-CoV-2 specific. Clones contracting from day 15 to 85 had balanced CD4/CD8 phenotypes, while a second wave expanding from day 15 to 37 was biased towards CD4+.

Ficoll-Paque density gradient centrifugation was the method used to isolate PBMCs. Sequencing was performed on an Illumina NovaSeq 6000. Using 5'RACE with constant-segment primers, TCRalpha and TCRbeta cDNA libraries were constructed, with sample barcodes and unique molecular identifiers added in the process. Trizol reagent was used to extract RNA from every sample. The libraries were amplified in two PCR steps, and the second step added a second sample barcode and Illumina TruSeq adapters. Sequencing of libraries was performed on an Illumina NovaSeq with 2 x 150 bp paired-end reads. For the original study's pipeline: With migec v1.2.7, reads were demultiplexed and then collapsed into UMI-guided consensus sequences. Using mixcr v2.1.11, UMI consensuses were aligned to TRA and TRB V and J templates and then assembled into clonotypes. Clonotypes were classified as expanded or contracted when called significant by both edgeR and NoisET, with noise models trained on biological replicates. For edgeR calls, the thresholds were a false discovery rate-adjusted p below 0.01 and a log2 fold-change of 1. As an exploratory analysis of dynamics, max-normalized trajectories of the 1000 most abundant clonotypes were examined by PCA with hierarchical clustering. Separately sequenced CD4+ and CD8+ repertoires were used to assign a CD4 or CD8 phenotype to each responding clone. In TCRdb, the public reads were trimmed at Q25 with fastp and aligned with MiXCR, with productive beta chains retained. Here each entry gathers all rows of one CDR3 protein and keeps the most common genes and DNA. TCRdb, not the authors, supplied the V and J calls. The sample table shows more than 150,000 distinct CDR3 sequences, and less than 20% are seen once. Roughly 4.3% of the sample lies in the top ten.

Germline trimming amounts to 4 bases on V and 0 bases on J, with 9 as the count of junction bases outside the gene matches. According to the germline V gene (reference sequence), CDR1 reads SGHKS and CDR2 reads YYEKEE. From cysteine to phenylalanine, the CDR3 is 16 amino acids long. Only the CDR3 DNA is retained, 48 bases long and in frame from the first base. This clonotype was seen only a few times. The antigen it binds to is not known. Base qualities are not provided; no much larger clone lies one nucleotide away. This TCR derives from a man between 18 and 35 years old who had mild COVID-19 (a few samples of this study predate the infection). The sample titles of this study are shuffled in the database, so cell type and time point are left out; the donor was told from shared clones. The rearranged chain carries TRBV5-5 and TRBJ1-1; 7 bases in the middle match TRBD1. Source material: PBMCs or a T cell subset sorted from them (not recorded which). CDR3 reads: CASSQRQGSLNTEAFF. At the DNA level, the sequence is TGTGCCAGCAGCCAGAGACAGGGCAGCCTGAACACTGAAGCTTTCTTT.